The rows below give T cell receptor beta chains drawn from one sample of a study of technical replicates of blood from several donors. The repertoire was sequenced with immunoSEQ multiplex PCR; TCRdb's copy has only in-frame clones and lacks some. This table has around 58,000 clones, roughly 86% appearing once. Material: PBMCs. The source of these receptors is a human donor in good health. Some clones in this sample may be carry-over from other donors' samples. Both conserved end residues are part of each CDR3. The order of the fields is CDR3 length, clone size, J gene, V gene, D gene, CDR3 protein, CDR3 DNA. D genes are given only for firm matches. Only some rows state a clone size, as once, few, many or a class for expanded clones.

15	NA	TRBJ1-1	TRBV19	TRBD1	CASALWTGEGTEAFF	TGTGCCAGTGCCCTCTGGACAGGGGAAGGCACTGAAGCTTTCTTT
14	NA	TRBJ2-7	TRBV7-2	NA	CASSFTRLSYEQYF	TGTGCCAGCAGCTTTACGCGGCTCTCCTACGAGCAGTACTTC
17	NA	TRBJ2-2	TRBV6-4	NA	CASSQLGWGPNTGELFF	TGTGCCAGCAGCCAACTGGGATGGGGGCCGAACACCGGGGAGCTGTTTTTT
16	few	TRBJ1-3	TRBV9	NA	CASSVGGSTSGNTIYF	TGTGCCAGCAGCGTAGGGGGCAGCACCTCTGGAAACACCATATATTTT
17	NA	TRBJ2-7	TRBV25-1	NA	CASSESALVQLPYEQYF	TGTGCCAGCAGTGAATCAGCTCTGGTACAACTACCCTACGAGCAGTACTTC
15	NA	TRBJ2-3	TRBV2	NA	CASSRVGQDTDTQYF	TGTGCCAGCAGTAGGGTGGGGCAGGACACAGATACGCAGTATTTT
14	NA	TRBJ2-7	TRBV19	TRBD1	CASSTRQGWNEQYF	TGTGCCAGTAGTACGCGACAGGGGTGGAACGAGCAGTACTTC
14	few	TRBJ2-2	TRBV30	TRBD1	CAWRDGTDTGELFF	TGTGCCTGGAGAGACGGGACAGACACCGGGGAGCTGTTTTTT
14	NA	TRBJ2-5	TRBV7-8	NA	CASSLRTTGETQYF	TGTGCCAGCAGCTTACGTACCACCGGAGAGACCCAGTACTTC
16	NA	TRBJ2-5	TRBV5-1	TRBD2	CASSLDPAGGRETQYF	TGCGCCAGCAGCTTGGATCCAGCGGGAGGACGGGAGACCCAGTACTTC
15	NA	TRBJ1-1	TRBV4-1	NA	CASSQDRGRDAEAFF	TGCGCCAGCAGCCAAGATCGGGGGAGGGACGCTGAAGCTTTCTTT
15	NA	TRBJ2-7	TRBV30	TRBD1	CAWSTWTGGNDEQYF	TGTGCCTGGAGTACCTGGACAGGGGGCAACGACGAGCAGTACTTC
14	once	TRBJ2-7	TRBV6-5	TRBD1	CASSYSTGVYEQYF	TGTGCCAGCAGTTACTCGACAGGGGTCTACGAGCAGTACTTC
15	NA	TRBJ2-1	TRBV5-1	TRBD1	CASSPPGTATNEQFF	TGCGCCAGCAGTCCCCCCGGGACAGCCACGAATGAGCAGTTCTTC